This T cell receptor (beta chain) was profiled in a study of vaccination and CD4 T cells after COVID-19. On the study more broadly: The convalescents included six males and four females, and among them two were Hispanic while seven were Caucasian. Post-COVID sampling occurred a median around 100 days after diagnosis (range 35 to 161).

The CDR3 length is 13 residues. Trimming stripped 6 bases from V and 5 bases from J, with 13 bases between. Germline V gene sequence: CDR1 MNHNS, CDR2 SASEGT. As for this clonotype: What it binds is not known.

TCRdb called the PCR reads again in MiXCR, with one record for every CDR3 protein. Here the sample spans about 18,000 distinct CDR3 sequences, around 62% being singletons. Findings and caveats of the study: Convalescent patients gained a median 86.3% of their reactive clones only post-vaccination. Within the convalescent patients, spike mono-reactivity was found in 304 of 307 vaccine-specific clones.

This TCR was recovered from a human donor who had recovered from COVID-19. The sequencing here drew on CD4+ T cells from blood, taken before SARS-CoV-2 vaccination. The chain couples TRBV6-1 to TRBJ2-5; D gene ambiguous. This chain's CDR3 is CASRDLGSETQYF. The CDR3 bases are TGTGCCAGCAGGGACCTCGGGTCGGAGACCCAGTACTTC.